This T cell receptor (beta chain) was observed in a study of T cell responses to AZD1222 COVID-19 vaccine. Libraries were prepared by immunoSEQ multiplex PCR; TCRdb keeps only in-frame clonotypes and omits some of them. The profile covers about 120,000 clones, with about 90% appearing a single time and approximately 4.8% taken by the ten largest. Source: peripheral blood, taken on day 0 of AZD1222 vaccination. This receptor was taken from an adult in good health.

The CDR3, as DNA: TGCGCCAGCAGTGAGTCGACGGGTGCTAGCGGGTTTGAGCAGTTCTTC. Translation: CASSESTGASGFEQFF. The chain couples TRBV10-1 to TRBJ2-1; 8 bases are shared with TRBD2. Germline V gene sequence: CDR1 WNHNN, CDR2 SYGVQD (reference sequence). This CDR3 region has 16 residues. Germline trimming cut 0 bases from V and 9 bases from J; bases unmatched to any gene: 10.